Detailed here is one T cell receptor (beta chain). This sample is part of a study of Graves' ophthalmopathy and Graves' hyperthyroidism. V was shortened by 0 bases and J by 3 bases, with 11 bases between the two germline ends. Germline V gene data show CDR1 as SGHVS and CDR2 as FQNEAQ. This CDR3 is built from 15 residues. CDR3 regions of TCR beta were amplified from RNA transcripts. First-round RT-PCR employed HTBI primers, with a second-round multiplex PCR after it. From the multiplex PCR reads, TCRdb called clonotypes with MiXCR, one entry per CDR3 protein. The sample yields roughly 600,000 distinct CDR3 sequences, 39% seen once.

The rearrangement joins TRBV7-8 to TRBJ1-1; a weak D match, TRBD1 (5 bases). What was sequenced was peripheral blood or thyroid tissue (not recorded which). This receptor was obtained from an adult man with Graves' hyperthyroidism. The DNA of the CDR3 is TGTGCCAGCAGCTTAGCAGGGGTAGGGGACACTGAAGCTTTCTTT. This codes for CASSLAGVGDTEAFF.